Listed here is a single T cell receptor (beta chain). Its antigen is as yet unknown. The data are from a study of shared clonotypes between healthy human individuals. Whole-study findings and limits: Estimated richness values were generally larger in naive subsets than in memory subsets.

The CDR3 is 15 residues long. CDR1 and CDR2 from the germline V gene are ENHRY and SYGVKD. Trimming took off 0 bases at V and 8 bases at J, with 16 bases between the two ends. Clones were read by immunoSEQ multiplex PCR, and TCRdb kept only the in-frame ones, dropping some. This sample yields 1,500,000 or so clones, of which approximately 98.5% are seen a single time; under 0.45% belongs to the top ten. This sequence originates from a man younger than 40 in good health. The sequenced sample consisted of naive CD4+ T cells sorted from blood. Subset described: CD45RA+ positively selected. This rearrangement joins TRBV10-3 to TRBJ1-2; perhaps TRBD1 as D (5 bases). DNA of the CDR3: TGTGCCATCAGTGAGTCGACTCGAGGGGCGCGGGGCTACACCTTC. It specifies CAISESTRGARGYTF.